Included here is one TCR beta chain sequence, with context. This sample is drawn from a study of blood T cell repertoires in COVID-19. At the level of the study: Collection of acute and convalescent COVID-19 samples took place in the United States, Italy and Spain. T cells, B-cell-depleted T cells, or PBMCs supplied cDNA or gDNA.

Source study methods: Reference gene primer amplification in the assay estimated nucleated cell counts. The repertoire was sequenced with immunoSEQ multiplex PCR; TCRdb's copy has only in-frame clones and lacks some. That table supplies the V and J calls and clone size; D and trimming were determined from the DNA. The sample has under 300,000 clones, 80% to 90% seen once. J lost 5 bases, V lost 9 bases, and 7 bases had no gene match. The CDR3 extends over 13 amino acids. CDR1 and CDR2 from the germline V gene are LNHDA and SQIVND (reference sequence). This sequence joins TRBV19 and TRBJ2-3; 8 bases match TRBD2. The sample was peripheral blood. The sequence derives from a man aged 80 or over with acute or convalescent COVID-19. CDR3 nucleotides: TGTGCCAGCGGAGCGGGAGTCGGAGATACGCAGTATTTT. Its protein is CASGAGVGDTQYF.